This T cell receptor (beta chain) was observed in a study of blood T cells in healthy people across ages. Notes on this clonotype: Antigen unknown.

Alongside a J-beta primer mix, a sample-barcoded 5' primer served in a second PCR lasting roughly 7 to 11 cycles. One entry per CDR3 protein results from TCRdb running MiXCR on the 5' RACE reads. The sample yields some 900,000 distinct CDR3 sequences, 48% seen once. V was clipped by 1 base and J by 4 bases, with 9 bases between them. The CDR3 contains 14 residues. Germline V gene sequence: CDR1 SGHNT, CDR2 YENEEA. Study-wide findings and caveats: Any changes in expanded clonotypes were possibly confounded, as donor CMV status remained unknown.

This clonotype was sampled from a man younger than 45 in good health. The sequenced sample was blood. The rearrangement joins TRBV11-3 to TRBJ2-3; no reliable D call. The CDR3 is CASSLGNRADTQYF. In nucleotides, the CDR3 is TGTGCCAGCAGCTTAGGGAATAGGGCAGATACGCAGTATTTT.